This T cell receptor (beta chain) derives from a study of cytomegalovirus exposure and HLA in healthy donors. About the study: From some 190 million T cells, an earlier analysis saw roughly 100 million unique TCR beta sequences.

Whole-study findings and limits: Most subjects' HLA-A and HLA-B alleles were reportedly predicted from TCR beta sequences.

Use of 60 Vbeta and 13 Jbeta primers characterized the PCR. Method: immunoSEQ multiplex PCR; TCRdb's copy keeps in-frame clones and lacks some. The table lists over 150,000 clones, more than 70% of them singletons. Of note for this clone: Antigen: not known.

Germline V gene data show CDR1 as SGHRS and CDR2 as YFSETQ. The CDR3 length is 18 residues. The junction had 12 bases not matched to a gene; V was cut back by 7 bases and J by 4 bases. The specimen was PBMCs. The source is a man in his fifties or sixties in good health and CMV-seronegative. J is TRBJ2-3 and V is TRBV5-1, with 16 bases lining up with TRBD2. In DNA form, the CDR3 reads TGCGCCAGCGCCTCCGGGACTAGCGGGAGGGGTAGGGCAGATACGCAGTATTTT. Translation gives CASASGTSGRGRADTQYF. Full variable domain (outside the CDR3, taken from reference TRBV5-1 and TRBJ2-3): KAGVTQTPRYLIKTRGQQVTLSCSPISGHRSVSWYQQTPGQGLQFLFEYFSETQRNKGNFPGRFSGRQFSNSRSEMNVSTLELGDSALYLCASASGTSGRGRADTQYFGPGTRLTVL.